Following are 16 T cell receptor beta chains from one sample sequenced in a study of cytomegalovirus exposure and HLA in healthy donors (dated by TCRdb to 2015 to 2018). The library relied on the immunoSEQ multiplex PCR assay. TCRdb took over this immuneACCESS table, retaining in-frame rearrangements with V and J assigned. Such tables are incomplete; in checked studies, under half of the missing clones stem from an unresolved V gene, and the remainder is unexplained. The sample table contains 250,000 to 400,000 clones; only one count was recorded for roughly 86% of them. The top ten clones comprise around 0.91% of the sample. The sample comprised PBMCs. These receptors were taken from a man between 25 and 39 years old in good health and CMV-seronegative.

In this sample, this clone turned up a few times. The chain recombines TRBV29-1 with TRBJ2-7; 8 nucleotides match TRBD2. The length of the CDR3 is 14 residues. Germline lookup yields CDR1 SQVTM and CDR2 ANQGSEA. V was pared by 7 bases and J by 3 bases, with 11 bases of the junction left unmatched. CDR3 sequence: CSASGGNGYYEQYF. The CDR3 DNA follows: TGCAGCGCCTCGGGGGGGAACGGATACTACGAGCAGTACTTC.

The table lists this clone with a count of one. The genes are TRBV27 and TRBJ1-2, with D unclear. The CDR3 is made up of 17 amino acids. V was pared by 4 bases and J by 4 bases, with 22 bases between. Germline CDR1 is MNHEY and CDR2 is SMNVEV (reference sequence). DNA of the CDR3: TGTGCCAGCAGTTCCACAACCGTGACGGGATTTCTCTATGGCTACACCTTC. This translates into CASSSTTVTGFLYGYTF.

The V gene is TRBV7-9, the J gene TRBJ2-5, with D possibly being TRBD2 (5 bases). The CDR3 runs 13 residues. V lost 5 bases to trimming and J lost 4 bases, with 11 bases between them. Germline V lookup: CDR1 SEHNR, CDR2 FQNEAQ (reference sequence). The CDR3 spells CASSPRGLETQYF. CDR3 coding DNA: TGTGCCAGCAGCCCCCGGGGTTTAGAGACCCAGTACTTC.

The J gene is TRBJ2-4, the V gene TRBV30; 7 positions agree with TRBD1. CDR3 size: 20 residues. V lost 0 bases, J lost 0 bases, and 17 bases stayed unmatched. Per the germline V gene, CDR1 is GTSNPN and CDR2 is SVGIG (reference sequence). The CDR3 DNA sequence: TGTGCCTGGAGTGTAATGTCAGGGGGATTAATATCTCAAGCCAAAAACATTCAGTACTTC. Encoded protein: CAWSVMSGGLISQAKNIQYF. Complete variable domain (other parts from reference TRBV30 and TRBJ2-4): SQTIHQWPATLVQPVGSPLSLECTVEGTSNPNLYWYRQAAGRGLQLLFYSVGIGQISSEVPQNLSASRPQDRQFILSSKKLLLSDSGFYLCAWSVMSGGLISQAKNIQYFGAGTRLSVL.

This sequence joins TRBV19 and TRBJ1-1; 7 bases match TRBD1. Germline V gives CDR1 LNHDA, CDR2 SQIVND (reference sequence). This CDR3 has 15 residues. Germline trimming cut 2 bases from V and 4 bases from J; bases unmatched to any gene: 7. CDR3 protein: CASSIRAGGFTEAFF. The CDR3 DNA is TGTGCCAGTAGTATAAGGGCAGGGGGATTCACTGAAGCTTTCTTT.

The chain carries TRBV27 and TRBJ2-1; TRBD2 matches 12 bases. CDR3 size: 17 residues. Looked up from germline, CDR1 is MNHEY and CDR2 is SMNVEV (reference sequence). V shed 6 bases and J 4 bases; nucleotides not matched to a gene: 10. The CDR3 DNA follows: TGTGCCAGCAGACTCCTAGCGGGGGGGCCGGAGTACAATGAGCAGTTCTTC. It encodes CASRLLAGGPEYNEQFF.

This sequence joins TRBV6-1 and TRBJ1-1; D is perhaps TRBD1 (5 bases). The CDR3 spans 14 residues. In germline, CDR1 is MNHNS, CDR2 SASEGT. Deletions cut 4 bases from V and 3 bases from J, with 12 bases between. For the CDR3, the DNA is TGTGCCAGCAGTGGGGGCTTCCGGGACACTGAAGCTTTCTTT. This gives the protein CASSGGFRDTEAFF.

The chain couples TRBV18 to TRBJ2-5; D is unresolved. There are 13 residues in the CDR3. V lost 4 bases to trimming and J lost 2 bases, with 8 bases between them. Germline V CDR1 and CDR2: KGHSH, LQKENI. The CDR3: CASSRMAQETQYF. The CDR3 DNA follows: TGTGCCAGCTCACGCATGGCTCAAGAGACCCAGTACTTC.

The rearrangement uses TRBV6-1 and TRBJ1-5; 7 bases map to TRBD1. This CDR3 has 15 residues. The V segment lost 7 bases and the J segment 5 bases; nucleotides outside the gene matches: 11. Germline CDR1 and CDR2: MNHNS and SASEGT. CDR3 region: CASIRRDRKHQPQHF. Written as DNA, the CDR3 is TGTGCCAGCATTCGGAGGGACAGAAAGCATCAGCCCCAGCATTTT.

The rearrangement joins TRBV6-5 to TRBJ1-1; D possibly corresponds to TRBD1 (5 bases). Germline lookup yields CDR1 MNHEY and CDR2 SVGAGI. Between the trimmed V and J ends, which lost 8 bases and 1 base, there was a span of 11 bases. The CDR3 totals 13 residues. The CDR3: CASRQSWNTEAFF. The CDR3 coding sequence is TGTGCCAGCCGACAGAGCTGGAACACTGAAGCTTTCTTT.

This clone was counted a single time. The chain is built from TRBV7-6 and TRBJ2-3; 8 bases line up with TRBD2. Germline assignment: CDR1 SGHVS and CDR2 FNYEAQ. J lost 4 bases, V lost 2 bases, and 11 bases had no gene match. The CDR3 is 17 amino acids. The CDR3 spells CASSLSVEAGEADTQYF. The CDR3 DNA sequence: TGTGCCAGCAGCTTAAGCGTGGAAGCGGGGGAGGCAGATACGCAGTATTTT.

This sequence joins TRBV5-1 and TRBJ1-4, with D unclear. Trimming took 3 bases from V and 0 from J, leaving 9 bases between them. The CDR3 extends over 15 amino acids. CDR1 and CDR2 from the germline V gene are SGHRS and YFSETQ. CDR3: CASSSGFATNEKLFF. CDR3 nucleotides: TGCGCCAGCAGCTCGGGGTTCGCAACTAATGAAAAACTGTTTTTT.

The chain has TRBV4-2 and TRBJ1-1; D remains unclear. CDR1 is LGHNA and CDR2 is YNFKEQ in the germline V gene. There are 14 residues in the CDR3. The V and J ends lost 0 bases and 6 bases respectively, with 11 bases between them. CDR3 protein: CASSQDWSSPEAFF. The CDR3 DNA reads TGTGCCAGCAGCCAAGATTGGTCCAGTCCTGAAGCTTTCTTT.

CDR3 bases: TGTGCCAGCAGCGCCCCACAGGGGGCTGGAAACACCATATATTTT. It codes for CASSAPQGAGNTIYF. V usage is TRBV9 and J usage is TRBJ1-3, with TRBD1 matching over 8 bases. Germline V CDR1 and CDR2: SGDLS, YYNGEE. Trimming at V came to 3 bases and at J to 2 bases, leaving 4 bases not matched to a gene. The CDR3 spans 15 residues.

In nucleotides, the CDR3 is TGCGCCAGCAGCCCGGGGGGGACAGGGGACTCTTATGAGCAGTTCTTC. This translates into CASSPGGTGDSYEQFF. The V gene is TRBV5-1, the J gene TRBJ2-1, with 10 positions matching TRBD1. The CDR3 runs to 16 residues. Trimming at V came to 4 bases and at J to 8 bases, leaving 12 bases not matched to a gene. The germline CDR1 and CDR2 sequences are SGHRS and YFSETQ. The full variable domain, with the rest looked up from reference TRBV5-1 and TRBJ2-1, is KAGVTQTPRYLIKTRGQQVTLSCSPISGHRSVSWYQQTPGQGLQFLFEYFSETQRNKGNFPGRFSGRQFSNSRSEMNVSTLELGDSALYLCASSPGGTGDSYEQFFGPGTRLTVL.

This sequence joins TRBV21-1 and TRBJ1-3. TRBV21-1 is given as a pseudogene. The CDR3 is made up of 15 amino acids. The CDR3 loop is CASVPRRYSGNTIYF. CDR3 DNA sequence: TGTGCCTCCGTTCCTAGAAGATACTCTGGAAACACCATATATTTT.